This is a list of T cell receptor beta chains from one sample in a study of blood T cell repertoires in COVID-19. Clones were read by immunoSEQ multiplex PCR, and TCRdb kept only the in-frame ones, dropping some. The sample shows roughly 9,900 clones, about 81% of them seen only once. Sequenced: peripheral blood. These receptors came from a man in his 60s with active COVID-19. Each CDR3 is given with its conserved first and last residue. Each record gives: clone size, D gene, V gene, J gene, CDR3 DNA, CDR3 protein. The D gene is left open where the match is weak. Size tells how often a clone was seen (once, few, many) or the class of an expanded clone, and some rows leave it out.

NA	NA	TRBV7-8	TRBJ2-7	TGTGCCAGCAGCTTAGTGGTAAGGAGCGAGCAGTACTTC	CASSLVVRSEQYF
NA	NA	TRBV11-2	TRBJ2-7	TGTGCCAGCAGCTTAGGAGGGGGGGCTGGCTACGAGCAGTACTTC	CASSLGGGAGYEQYF
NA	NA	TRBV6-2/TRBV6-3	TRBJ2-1	TGTGCCAGCAGTTACGCCTTATCGACAGGATCACTATACAATGAGCAGTTCTTC	CASSYALSTGSLYNEQFF
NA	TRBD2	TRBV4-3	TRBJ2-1	TGCGCCAGCAGCCAAGAAGGGACTAGAAGTATGTTCTTC	CASSQEGTRSMFF
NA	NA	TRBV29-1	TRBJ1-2	TGCAGCGTTGAAGGGGAGAACTATGGCTACACCTTC	CSVEGENYGYTF
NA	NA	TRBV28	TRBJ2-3	TGTGCCAGCAGTCCCCCAGGGTCAGATACGCAGTATTTT	CASSPPGSDTQYF
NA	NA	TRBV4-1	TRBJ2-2	TGCGCCAGCAGCCAAGATTCGAGTTTCCACACCGGGGAGCTGTTTTTT	CASSQDSSFHTGELFF
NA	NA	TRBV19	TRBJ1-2	TGTGCCAGTAGTATAGGGACTACTTCCTATGGCTACACCTTC	CASSIGTTSYGYTF
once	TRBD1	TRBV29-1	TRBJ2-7	TGCAGCGTCGGGGACAGCTCCTACGAGCAGTACTTC	CSVGDSSYEQYF
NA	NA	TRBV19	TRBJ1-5	TGTGCCAGTAGTCGATCGAGAGATAGCAATCAGCCCCAGCATTTT	CASSRSRDSNQPQHF
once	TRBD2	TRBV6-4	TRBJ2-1	TGTGCCAGCAGTGACTCGCCCGGGACTAGGGGCGTTGAGCAGTTCTTC	CASSDSPGTRGVEQFF
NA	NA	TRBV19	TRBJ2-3	TGTGCCAGTAGCCTAGCCGCAGATACGCAGTATTTT	CASSLAADTQYF
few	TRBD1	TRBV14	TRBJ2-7	TGTGCCAGCAGCCAAGGGACGGGGACAGGGGGCTCCGAGCAGTACTTC	CASSQGTGTGGSEQYF
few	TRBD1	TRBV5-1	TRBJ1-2	TGCGCCAGCAGCTTGGACAGGGGGGGTTTTAACTATGGCTACACCTTC	CASSLDRGGFNYGYTF
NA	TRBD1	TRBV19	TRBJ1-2	TGTGCCAGTGACGTTTCGGGACAGGGATTTGGCTACACCTTC	CASDVSGQGFGYTF
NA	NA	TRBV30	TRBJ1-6	TGTGCCTGGAGCAGGGCTAATTCACCCCTCCACTTT	CAWSRANSPLHF
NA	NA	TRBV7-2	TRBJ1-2	TGTGCCAGCAGCGAACAGTCCCCCTATGGCTACACCTTC	CASSEQSPYGYTF
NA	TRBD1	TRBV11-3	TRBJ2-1	TGTGCCAGCAGTCTTGACAGGGGGTCTCACAATGAGCAGTTCTTC	CASSLDRGSHNEQFF
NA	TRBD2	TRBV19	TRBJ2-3	TGTGCCAGTAGTCCTAGCGGGGGGCACACAGATACGCAGTATTTT	CASSPSGGHTDTQYF
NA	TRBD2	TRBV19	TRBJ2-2	TGTGCCAGCCGTACAGCGGGAGGGGCCGGGGAGCTGTTTTTT	CASRTAGGAGELFF
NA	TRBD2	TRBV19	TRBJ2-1	TGTGCCAGTAGTTTCGGGACTAGCTCCTACAATGAGCAGTTCTTC	CASSFGTSSYNEQFF
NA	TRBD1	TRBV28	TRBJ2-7	TGTGCCAGCAGTCACAGGGGGCGCCCCTACGAGCAGTACTTC	CASSHRGRPYEQYF
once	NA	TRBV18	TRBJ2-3	TGTGCCAGCTCACCCCTCTCGGGTAACACAGATACGCAGTATTTT	CASSPLSGNTDTQYF
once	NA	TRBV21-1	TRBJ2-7	TGTGCCAGCAGCAATCCGGTCTTCTACGAGCAGTACTTC	CASSNPVFYEQYF
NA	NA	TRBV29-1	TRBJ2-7	TGCAGCGTTTGGAAGGCAGGGTCGTACGAGCAGTACTTC	CSVWKAGSYEQYF
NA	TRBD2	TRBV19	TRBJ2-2	TGTGCCAGTAAAGCGGGGGGCGGCACCGGGGAGCTGTTTTTT	CASKAGGGTGELFF
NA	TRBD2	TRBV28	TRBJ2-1	TGTGCCAGCAGTTCGACTAGCGGGAGAGGAGGATCCTACAATGAGCAGTTCTTC	CASSSTSGRGGSYNEQFF
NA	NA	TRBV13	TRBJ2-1	TGTGCCAGCAGCTCCCGTGGACTGCTTCAAGCCTACAATGAGCAGTTCTTC	CASSSRGLLQAYNEQFF
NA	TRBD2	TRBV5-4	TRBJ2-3	TGTGCCAGTAGAGCTAGCGGGGGCGCAGATACGCAGTATTTT	CASRASGGADTQYF
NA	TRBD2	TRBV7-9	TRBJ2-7	TGTGCCAGCAGCCCGGGGAGGGCCTACGAGCAGTACTTC	CASSPGRAYEQYF
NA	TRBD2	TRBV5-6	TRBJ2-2	TGTGCCAGCAGCCGGACTAGCGGGGGCCTAAACACCGGGGAGCTGTTTTTT	CASSRTSGGLNTGELFF
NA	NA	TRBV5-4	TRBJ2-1	TGTGCCAGCAGCTTGGCCCCGGGAAAGAGCTCCTACAATGAGCAGTTCTTC	CASSLAPGKSSYNEQFF